The 20 T cell receptor beta chains below come from one sample, sequenced in a study of cytomegalovirus exposure and HLA in healthy donors. Use of 60 Vbeta and 13 Jbeta primers characterized the PCR. Sequencing was performed with immunoSEQ multiplex PCR; in TCRdb, only in-frame clones are kept and a portion is missing. The table lists 95,000 or so clones, 81% of them singletons. Sequenced input: PBMCs. Receptors originate from a woman between 65 and 79 years old in good health and CMV-seropositive.

The chain couples TRBV6-5 to TRBJ1-1; D is undetermined. This CDR3 spans 12 amino acids. Germline V CDR1 and CDR2: MNHEY, SVGAGI. Trimming removed 5 bases from V and 1 base from J, with 5 bases in between. The CDR3 protein is CASSPGNTEAFF. The CDR3 region has the DNA TGTGCCAGCAGTCCGGGGAACACTGAAGCTTTCTTT.

The chain carries TRBV7-3 and TRBJ2-7; 7 bases are shared with TRBD2. Unmatched junction bases numbered 3, after V lost 3 bases and J lost 4 bases. Germline V gene sequence: CDR1 SGHTA, CDR2 FQGTGA. The CDR3 runs to 13 residues. The CDR3 is CASSLSSGYEQYF. DNA of the CDR3: TGTGCCAGCAGCTTGTCTAGCGGATACGAGCAGTACTTC.

The sample holds a few counts of this clone. The chain carries TRBV6-6 and TRBJ1-3; TRBD1 agrees at 8 bases. Germline assignment: CDR1 MNHNY and CDR2 SVGAGI (reference sequence). Unmatched junction bases numbered 8, after V lost 6 bases and J lost 4 bases. CDR3 length: 15 residues. CDR3 DNA sequence: TGTGCCAGCAGCCCTACAGGGGGATACGGAAACACCATATATTTT. This encodes CASSPTGGYGNTIYF.

The V and J genes are TRBV5-6 and TRBJ2-5, with D perhaps matching TRBD1 (5 bases). Trimming removed 2 bases at V and 2 bases at J, with 13 bases between. Germline lookup yields CDR1 SGHDT and CDR2 YYEEEE. The CDR3 has 15 residues. CDR3 protein: CASSFQPRGQETQYF. The CDR3 bases are TGTGCCAGCAGCTTTCAACCTAGGGGACAAGAGACCCAGTACTTC.

This clone was detected only a few times. CDR3 sequence reads: CASSDREVGYGYTF. CDR3 DNA sequence: TGTGCCAGCAGCGACAGGGAGGTTGGCTATGGCTACACCTTC. This chain connects TRBV6-5 to TRBJ1-2, with TRBD1 matching over 7 bases. Unmatched junction bases numbered 8, after V lost 6 bases and J lost 4 bases. The CDR3 loop spans 14 amino acids. Germline assignment: CDR1 MNHEY and CDR2 SVGAGI.

The chain joins TRBV7-2 to TRBJ2-3; D uncertain. Germline CDR1 and CDR2: SGHTA and FQGNSA. The CDR3 is 14 amino acids. V gave up 5 bases and J gave up 2 bases, with 11 bases separating them. The CDR3 DNA is TGTGCCAGCAGCGAGAAGCTGATCACAGATACGCAGTATTTT. Protein: CASSEKLITDTQYF.

The chain combines TRBV30 with TRBJ1-6; no definite D call. Germline V gene sequence: CDR1 GTSNPN, CDR2 SVGIG (reference sequence). Trimming removed 5 bases at V and 7 bases at J, with 12 bases between. The CDR3 length is 13 residues. The CDR3 loop reads CAWGQVENSPLHF. As DNA, the CDR3 is TGTGCCTGGGGCCAGGTGGAAAATTCACCCCTCCACTTT.

The chain links TRBV5-4 to TRBJ1-5; TRBD1 might be the D (6 bases). Germline values: CDR1 SGHNT, CDR2 YYREEE (reference sequence). V gave up 3 bases and J gave up 7 bases, with 14 bases separating them. The CDR3 covers 14 residues. The CDR3 is CASSSEGEGQPQHF. The DNA of the CDR3 is TGTGCCAGCAGCTCCGAGGGGGAAGGCCAGCCCCAGCATTTT.

This clone was picked up one time. The rearrangement joins TRBV7-2 to TRBJ1-2; 7 bases align to TRBD1. Germline V gives CDR1 SGHTA, CDR2 FQGNSA. This CDR3 has 13 amino acids. Trimming at V came to 3 bases and at J to 4 bases, leaving 2 bases not matched to a gene. CDR3 region: CASSFPGGYGYTF. In nucleotides, the CDR3 is TGTGCCAGCAGCTTCCCAGGGGGCTATGGCTACACCTTC.

The genes are TRBV6-6 and TRBJ1-1, with TRBD1 matching over 9 bases. The V gene end was trimmed by 8 bases and the J gene end by 5 bases; junction bases not matched to a gene: 12. Germline loops: CDR1 MNHNY, CDR2 SVGAGI (reference sequence). The CDR3 totals 15 residues. Written as DNA, the CDR3 is TGTGCCAGCCTCCCGGGACAGGGAATGTTGACTGAAGCTTTCTTT. This translates into CASLPGQGMLTEAFF.

The V and J genes are TRBV7-2 and TRBJ2-1; D ambiguous. CDR1 SGHTA and CDR2 FQGNSA come from the germline V gene. This CDR3 is built from 15 residues. With 1 base removed from V and 6 bases from J, the gap between germline ends came to 13 bases. CDR3 loop: CASSLGGTTSNEQFF. Written as DNA, the CDR3 is TGTGCCAGCAGCTTAGGCGGCACGACCTCCAATGAGCAGTTCTTC.

The chain recombines TRBV2 with TRBJ2-3; TRBD2 aligns across 14 bases. This CDR3 is built from 14 residues. In germline, CDR1 is SNHLY, CDR2 FYNNEI. V was pared by 6 bases and J by 5 bases, with 1 base of the junction left unmatched. The CDR3 here is CASRGTSGRDTQYF. In DNA form, the CDR3 reads TGTGCCAGCAGGGGGACTAGCGGGAGAGATACGCAGTATTTT.

This clone was seen only a few times. The CDR3 is CASSVAGYKEPQHF. The DNA of the CDR3 is TGTGCCAGCAGTGTGGCGGGTTATAAGGAGCCCCAGCATTTT. The chain is built from TRBV2 and TRBJ1-5; D gene unclear. Trimming left V 4 bases short and J 8 bases short, with 15 bases between. From germline, CDR1 is SNHLY and CDR2 FYNNEI. This CDR3 is built from 14 residues. Supplemented by reference TRBV2 and TRBJ1-5, the full variable domain reads EPEVTQTPSHQVTQMGQEVILRCVPISNHLYFYWYRQILGQKVEFLVSFYNNEISEKSEIFDDQFSVERPDGSNFTLKIRSTKLEDSAMYFCASSVAGYKEPQHFGDGTRLSIL.

The V and J genes are TRBV5-1 and TRBJ2-7; a possible D gene is TRBD1 (6 bases). The V end lost 5 bases, the J end lost 2 bases, and 14 bases lay between the germline ends. There are 14 residues in the CDR3. CDR1 and CDR2 (germline): SGHRS, YFSETQ. The CDR3 region has the DNA TGCGCCAGCAGTCACGGACAGAGAACCTACGAGCAGTACTTC. This codes for CASSHGQRTYEQYF.

This chain connects TRBV11-2 to TRBJ2-1, with TRBD1 identical over 8 bases. The CDR3 contains 15 residues. Losses at the gene ends were 4 bases for V and 0 bases for J; bases not matched to a gene: 2. Germline CDR1 reads SGHAT; CDR2 reads FQNNGV. Here the CDR3 reads CASSSDRGSYNEQFF. CDR3 bases: TGTGCCAGCAGCTCAGACAGGGGCTCCTACAATGAGCAGTTCTTC. The full variable domain, with the rest looked up from reference TRBV11-2 and TRBJ2-1, is EAGVAQSPRYKIIEKRQSVAFWCNPISGHATLYWYQQILGQGPKLLIQFQNNGVVDDSQLPKDRFSAERLKGVDSTLKIQPAKLEDSAVYLCASSSDRGSYNEQFFGPGTRLTVL.

This rearrangement joins TRBV7-9 to TRBJ2-5, with a weak D call TRBD2 (5 bases). V was cut by 3 bases and J by 1 base, with 9 bases left in between. CDR3 size: 14 residues. Germline V gene sequence: CDR1 SEHNR, CDR2 FQNEAQ (reference sequence). The chain's CDR3 is CASSFRGAQETQYF. CDR3 sequence (DNA): TGTGCCAGCAGCTTTCGGGGAGCCCAAGAGACCCAGTACTTC.

J is TRBJ1-1 and V is TRBV28; possibly TRBD1 for D (6 bases). Germline V gene sequence: CDR1 MDHEN, CDR2 SYDVKM. Trimming left V 2 bases short and J 0 bases short, with 19 bases between. The CDR3 is made up of 18 amino acids. The CDR3 DNA sequence: TGTGCCAGCAGTTTAGGGGGGGGCCTTCGTGGACTGAACACTGAAGCTTTCTTT. Its protein product is CASSLGGGLRGLNTEAFF.

V is TRBV5-1 and J is TRBJ1-4; D ambiguous. V gave up 0 bases and J gave up 6 bases, with 9 bases separating them. There are 14 residues in the CDR3. Germline V gene sequence: CDR1 SGHRS, CDR2 YFSETQ. CDR3 coding DNA: TGCGCCAGCAGCTTGGCAAACGGGGATGAAAAACTGTTTTTT. It codes for CASSLANGDEKLFF.

V usage is TRBV7-2 and J usage is TRBJ2-1; possibly TRBD2 for D (7 bases). V was cut by 5 bases and J by 10 bases, with 12 bases left in between. The germline CDR1 and CDR2 sequences are SGHTA and FQGNSA. This CDR3 has 12 amino acids. CDR3 sequence reads: CASSPRGREQFF. CDR3 DNA sequence: TGTGCCAGCAGCCCGCGGGGGCGAGAGCAGTTCTTC.

The chain links TRBV7-2 to TRBJ1-2; D unresolved. The germline V gene has CDR1 SGHTA and CDR2 FQGNSA. Trimming shortened V by 4 bases and J by 5 bases, and 14 bases separated the two germline ends. CDR3 size: 14 residues. This CDR3 is CASSSGGQDYGYTF. The DNA for the CDR3 is TGTGCCAGCAGCTCCGGAGGCCAGGATTATGGCTACACCTTC. The full variable domain, with the rest looked up from reference TRBV7-2 and TRBJ1-2, is GAGVSQSPSNKVTEKGKDVELRCDPISGHTALYWYRQSLGQGLEFLIYFQGNSAPDKSGLPSDRFSAERTGGSVSTLTIQRTQQEDSAVYLCASSSGGQDYGYTFGSGTRLTVV.